This TCR beta chain came from a study of T cells in localized non-small cell lung cancer. Study-wide findings and caveats: Uninvolved adjacent lung had the highest recorded T cell clonality, with tumor below it.

Sequenced by immunoSEQ multiplex PCR; TCRdb stores in-frame clones only, minus some. The sample carries about 48,000 clones, 70% to 80% recorded once. From germline, CDR1 is MNHNS and CDR2 SASEGT. The CDR3 has 17 amino acids. Trimming took 4 bases from V and 2 from J; bases not matched to a gene: 11. Details on this clone: Its specificity is unknown.

The rearrangement uses TRBV6-1 and TRBJ2-3, with TRBD2 identical over 8 bases. Sequences were derived from peripheral blood, sampled before any cancer treatment. This TCR was sampled from a man aged 40 to 75 with stage I squamous cell lung carcinoma. Here the CDR3 reads CASSGAGVAGNTDTQYF. In DNA form, the CDR3 reads TGTGCCAGCAGTGGCGCGGGGGTAGCGGGGAACACAGATACGCAGTATTTT.